This T cell receptor beta chain was profiled in a study of CD8 T cells in Susac syndrome. V dropped 1 base and J dropped 1 base, with 19 bases sitting between them. This CDR3 comprises 18 residues. Per the germline V gene, CDR1 is SEHNR and CDR2 is FQNEAQ (reference sequence). RNA in amounts of about 0.5 to 1 ug was reverse transcribed with random hexamers. Coverage of TCR beta CDR3 amplification by immunoSEQ multiplex PCR extended to 54 Vbeta and 13 Jbeta. TCRdb fed the immunoSEQ multiplex PCR reads into MiXCR, producing one record per CDR3 protein. The sample consists of about 280,000 distinct CDR3 sequences, 85% of them appearing once. From blood CD8+ and CD4+ T cells, the TCR beta chain was sequenced. The count of this clonotype is one.

The TCR was taken from a human donor with multiple sclerosis. V is TRBV7-9 and J is TRBJ1-1; D might be TRBD1 (6 bases). The sequencing input was CD8+ T cells from PBMCs. The chain's CDR3 is CASSLVGTPQRKNTEAFF. As DNA, the CDR3 is TGTGCCAGCAGCTTAGTCGGGACACCCCAGAGGAAGAACACTGAAGCTTTCTTT.